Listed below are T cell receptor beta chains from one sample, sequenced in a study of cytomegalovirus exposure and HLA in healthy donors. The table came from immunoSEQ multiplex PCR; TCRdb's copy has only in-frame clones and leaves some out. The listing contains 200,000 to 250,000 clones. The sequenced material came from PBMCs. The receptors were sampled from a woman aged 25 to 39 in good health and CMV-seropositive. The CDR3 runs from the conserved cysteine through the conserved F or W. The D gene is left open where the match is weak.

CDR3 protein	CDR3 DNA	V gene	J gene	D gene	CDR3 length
CAWSVLSGTSTDTQYF	TGTGCCTGGAGTGTACTGTCGGGAACTAGCACAGATACGCAGTATTTT	TRBV30	TRBJ2-3	-	16
CASSLDRRVTGELFF	TGTGCCAGCAGCTTAGACAGACGGGTCACCGGGGAGCTGTTTTTT	TRBV11-2	TRBJ2-2	-	15
CASSGQVTEAFF	TGTGCCAGCAGTGGACAGGTCACTGAAGCTTTCTTT	TRBV28	TRBJ1-1	TRBD1	12
CASSPYSGEQYF	TGTGCCAGTAGTCCCTACAGTGGCGAGCAGTACTTC	TRBV19	TRBJ2-7	-	12
CASSLAGQGGYNEQFF	TGTGCCAGCTCACTCGCGGGACAGGGGGGGTACAATGAGCAGTTCTTC	TRBV18	TRBJ2-1	TRBD1	16
CAISESTGGGGDEQFF	TGTGCCATCAGTGAATCGACAGGTGGGGGGGGTGATGAGCAGTTCTTC	TRBV10-3	TRBJ2-1	-	16
CASSLTGPDYGYTF	TGTGCCAGCAGCTTAACAGGACCGGACTATGGCTACACCTTC	TRBV7-9	TRBJ1-2	-	14
CASRTGTKNIQYF	TGTGCCAGCAGAACAGGGACCAAAAACATTCAGTACTTC	TRBV6-1	TRBJ2-4	-	13
CASSLIYETGELFF	TGTGCCAGCAGTTTAATATACGAGACCGGGGAGCTGTTTTTT	TRBV27	TRBJ2-2	-	14
CASSLEGHSRFGELFF	TGTGCCAGCAGTTTGGAGGGCCATTCGCGTTTCGGGGAGCTGTTTTTT	TRBV27	TRBJ2-2	-	16
CASSSLTQGAHYF	TGCGCCAGCAGCTCCCTTACCCAGGGGGCCCATTACTTC	TRBV5-1	TRBJ1-2	TRBD1	13
CASSPWAGEQETQYF	TGCGCCAGCAGCCCCTGGGCGGGGGAACAAGAGACCCAGTACTTC	TRBV4-3	TRBJ2-5	TRBD2	15
CASSLYSPLNTEAFF	TGTGCCAGCAGCTTGTACAGCCCATTGAACACTGAAGCTTTCTTT	TRBV5-6	TRBJ1-1	-	15
CASSLNGLLKQFF	TGTGCCAGCAGCTTAAACGGACTCTTAAAGCAGTTCTTC	TRBV7-8	TRBJ2-1	-	13
CASSYRGFVDNSPLHF	TGTGCCAGCAGTTACAGGGGGTTTGTGGATAATTCACCCCTCCACTTT	TRBV6-5	TRBJ1-6	-	16
CASSLEGTGNTEAFF	TGCGCCAGCAGTCTGGAGGGGACAGGGAACACTGAAGCTTTCTTT	TRBV5-1	TRBJ1-1	TRBD1	15
CASGGGSGGETQYF	TGTGCCAGCGGGGGGGGATCAGGTGGAGAGACCCAGTACTTC	TRBV9	TRBJ2-5	TRBD2	14
CASSQQTGEDEKLFF	TGCGCCAGCAGCCAACAGACAGGGGAGGATGAAAAACTGTTTTTT	TRBV4-3	TRBJ1-4	TRBD1	15
CASSPGKGAFSNEKLFF	TGTGCCAGCAGCCCCGGGAAGGGGGCGTTTTCTAATGAAAAACTGTTTTTT	TRBV5-8	TRBJ1-4	TRBD1	17
CASSAASAGNTEAFF	TGTGCCAGCAGTGCTGCGTCGGCAGGGAACACTGAAGCTTTCTTT	TRBV6-1	TRBJ1-1	-	15
CASSLVASGTYTYNEQFF	TGCGCCAGCAGCTTGGTGGCTAGCGGGACATATACCTACAATGAGCAGTTCTTC	TRBV5-1	TRBJ2-1	TRBD2	18
CASSLRTGWFYEQYF	TGCGCCAGCAGCCTTAGGACAGGGTGGTTCTACGAGCAGTACTTC	TRBV4-1	TRBJ2-7	TRBD1	15
CASNTGGNTGELFF	TGTGCCAGCAATACGGGGGGGAACACCGGGGAGCTGTTTTTT	TRBV2	TRBJ2-2	TRBD2	14
CASSPIPGGSGANVLTF	TGTGCCAGCAGCCCCATTCCAGGGGGCTCTGGGGCCAACGTCCTGACTTTC	TRBV9	TRBJ2-6	TRBD1	17
CASSWATVNTEAFF	TGTGCCAGCAGCTGGGCGACGGTGAACACTGAAGCTTTCTTT	TRBV5-4	TRBJ1-1	-	14
CASSNNVVTGFPYEQYF	TGCGCCAGCAGCAACAACGTCGTGACAGGGTTCCCCTACGAGCAGTACTTC	TRBV23-1	TRBJ2-7	TRBD1	17
CASSFLLAGTYNEQFF	TGTGCCAGCAGCTTTCTCCTAGCGGGGACCTACAATGAGCAGTTCTTC	TRBV7-2	TRBJ2-1	TRBD2	16
CASSYGGSRMNTEAFF	TGTGCCAGCAGTTACGGGGGCAGCCGAATGAACACTGAAGCTTTCTTT	TRBV6-5	TRBJ1-1	-	16
CASSQDYGSGSYNEQFF	TGCGCCAGCAGCCAAGATTATGGTAGCGGGAGTTACAATGAGCAGTTCTTC	TRBV4-3	TRBJ2-1	TRBD2	17
CASRIPGDQAEAFF	TGCGCCAGCAGGATTCCGGGAGACCAGGCCGAAGCTTTCTTT	TRBV5-1	TRBJ1-1	-	14
CASRPPSGRGETQYF	TGTGCCAGCAGGCCCCCTAGCGGGAGAGGGGAGACCCAGTACTTC	TRBV7-2	TRBJ2-5	TRBD2	15
CASSPRDSSYEQYF	TGTGCCAGCAGCCCCCGGGACAGCTCCTACGAGCAGTACTTC	TRBV11-2	TRBJ2-7	TRBD1	14
CASSPTPLRVRPQHF	TGTGCCAGCAGTCCTACCCCTCTCAGGGTACGGCCCCAGCATTTT	TRBV27	TRBJ1-5	-	15
CASSPLAHQGNTIYF	TGTGCCAGCAGCCCACTAGCCCATCAAGGAAACACCATATATTTT	TRBV5-5	TRBJ1-3	-	15
CASRNTGGVTEAFF	TGTGCCAGTAGGAATACAGGGGGTGTCACTGAAGCTTTCTTT	TRBV19	TRBJ1-1	TRBD1	14
CSVAIGQLTEQYF	TGCAGCGTTGCGATTGGCCAACTAACCGAGCAGTACTTC	TRBV29-1	TRBJ2-7	-	13
CSVEEGPHSGRPSDEQFF	TGCAGCGTTGAAGAGGGACCCCACAGCGGGAGGCCCTCGGATGAGCAGTTCTTC	TRBV29-1	TRBJ2-1	TRBD2	18
CASSGTSGNEQYF	TGTGCCAGCAGCGGGACTAGCGGGAACGAGCAGTACTTC	TRBV6-5	TRBJ2-7	TRBD2	13
CASGAGAGSGEQYF	TGTGCCAGCGGAGCGGGGGCGGGAAGCGGCGAGCAGTACTTC	TRBV25-1	TRBJ2-7	TRBD2	14
CATSTSKGARGLLPISNTEAFF	TGTGCCACCAGCACAAGCAAGGGTGCCAGGGGGCTCCTCCCCATCTCAAACACTGAAGCTTTCTTT	TRBV15	TRBJ1-1	TRBD1	22
CASSINPYGYTF	TGTGCCAGTAGTATTAATCCCTATGGCTACACCTTC	TRBV19	TRBJ1-2	-	12
CASNGLAGPYNEQFF	TGTGCCAGCAATGGACTAGCGGGACCTTACAATGAGCAGTTCTTC	TRBV2	TRBJ2-1	TRBD2	15
CASSTARGLGTEAFF	TGTGCCAGTAGTACAGCAAGGGGGCTAGGTACTGAAGCTTTCTTT	TRBV19	TRBJ1-1	TRBD1	15
CASSSGGWEQYF	TGTGCCAGCAGCTCGGGGGGGTGGGAGCAGTACTTC	TRBV5-4	TRBJ2-7	TRBD2	12
CASSGVMNTEAFF	TGTGCCAGCAGCGGTGTTATGAACACTGAAGCTTTCTTT	TRBV9	TRBJ1-1	-	13
CASSLSPDPRGEQYF	TGTGCCAGCAGTTTATCCCCGGATCCCAGGGGGGAGCAGTACTTC	TRBV28	TRBJ2-7	TRBD1	15
CASSFGDRASYEQYF	TGTGCCAGCAGCTTTGGGGACAGGGCCTCCTACGAGCAGTACTTC	TRBV7-9	TRBJ2-7	TRBD1	15
CASRERATSGRVGEQYF	TGCGCCAGCAGGGAAAGGGCCACTAGCGGGAGGGTTGGCGAGCAGTACTTC	TRBV4-1	TRBJ2-7	TRBD2	17
CASRVGLAGGETQYF	TGCGCCAGCAGGGTTGGACTAGCGGGGGGAGAGACCCAGTACTTC	TRBV5-1	TRBJ2-5	TRBD2	15
CASTAGRSSDYEQYF	TGTGCCAGCACTGCCGGTCGGTCATCTGACTACGAGCAGTACTTC	TRBV6-1	TRBJ2-7	-	15